These T cell receptor beta chains were read from a single sample in a study of CD8 T cells in ankylosing spondylitis. TCRdb analysed the 5' RACE reads with MiXCR anew, one entry per CDR3 protein. This repertoire shows hundreds of thousands of distinct CDR3 sequences, 20% found once; its top ten account for approximately 14%. The sample taken for sequencing was blood, either unsorted or a sorted T cell fraction (not recorded which). The receptor set was obtained from a male donor with ankylosing spondylitis or in good health (not recorded which). CDR3s include the opening cysteine and the closing phenylalanine or tryptophan. The D gene is left open where the match is weak. Expanded clones get a size class; other rows say once, few or many, or leave the size out.

>NA|TRBJ2-7|TRBD1|TRBV12-3/TRBV12-4
TGTGCCAGCAGTCCCCCCGGGACAGGGTCGGAGCAGTACTTC
CASSPPGTGSEQYF
>NA|TRBJ2-1|NA|TRBV5-1
TGCGCCAGCAGCTTGTCCTCCGACAATGAGCAGTTCTTC
CASSLSSDNEQFF
>NA|TRBJ2-7|NA|TRBV11-2
TGTGCCAGCAGCTTAGAGACAGCCGACGAGCAGTACTTC
CASSLETADEQYF
>few|TRBJ1-2|NA|TRBV12-3/TRBV12-4
TGTGCCAGCAGTTTTGGGGGCTTAAGTGGCTACACCTTC
CASSFGGLSGYTF
>NA|TRBJ2-1|NA|TRBV4-1
TGCGCCAGCAGCCAAGATGGCGGAGCGGGCATCTTCTTC
CASSQDGGAGIFF
>few|TRBJ2-1|TRBD2|TRBV3-1
TGTGCCAGCAGCCAAGAACGGGGACTAGCGGATGAGCAGTTCTTC
CASSQERGLADEQFF
>NA|TRBJ2-2|NA|TRBV12-3/TRBV12-4
TGTGCCAGCAGTTTAGGTACGCCCGGAGGCACCGGGGAGCTGTTTTTT
CASSLGTPGGTGELFF
>NA|TRBJ2-7|NA|TRBV20-1
TGCAGTGCTAGATCCCTGGCAGGGGAGGACTACGAGCAGTACTTC
CSARSLAGEDYEQYF
>few|TRBJ2-1|NA|TRBV6-5
TGTGCCAGCAGTTCCGGCAGGGTCGGGTACAATGAGCAGTTCTTC
CASSSGRVGYNEQFF
>NA|TRBJ2-7|NA|TRBV20-1
TGCAGTGCTAGTGATGGCTATACCTACGAGCAGTACTTC
CSASDGYTYEQYF
>NA|TRBJ2-1|NA|TRBV12-3/TRBV12-4
TGTGCCAGCAGCCCGTCCCAGGGCGCCTACAATGAGCAGTTCTTC
CASSPSQGAYNEQFF
>NA|TRBJ1-5|NA|TRBV5-1
TGCGCCAGCGCAACAGGGATCGATCAGCCCCAGCATTTT
CASATGIDQPQHF
>few|TRBJ2-7|NA|TRBV14
TGTGCCAGCAGCCAATGGAGTGATGACGAGCAGTACTTC
CASSQWSDDEQYF
>few|TRBJ2-7|NA|TRBV7-9
TGTGCCAGCAGCGGACACCAGGGATTTTCCTACGAGCAGTACTTC
CASSGHQGFSYEQYF
>many|TRBJ2-2|NA|TRBV12-3/TRBV12-4
TGTGCCAGCAGTCCTCTTTCTGGGGAGCTGTTTTTT
CASSPLSGELFF
>NA|TRBJ1-4|TRBD1|TRBV20-1
TGCAGTGCGCCGACAGGGGTGTGGATAGGTGAAAAACTGTTTTTT
CSAPTGVWIGEKLFF
>few|TRBJ2-1|TRBD2|TRBV7-9
TGTGCCAGCAGCCCCCTAGCGGGGGGACCCTCCTACAATGAGCAGTTCTTC
CASSPLAGGPSYNEQFF
>NA|TRBJ2-7|TRBD1|TRBV20-1
TGCAGTGCTAGTGCGGACAGGGTCTACGAGCAGTACTTC
CSASADRVYEQYF
>once|TRBJ2-1|NA|TRBV30
TGTGCCTGGAGTGTAGCCGGAGAGCAGTTCTTC
CAWSVAGEQFF
>few|TRBJ2-3|TRBD2|TRBV3-1
TGTGCCAGCAGCCAAGAGAGGAGTAGCGGGGGGGTGGTAGATACGCAGTATTTT
CASSQERSSGGVVDTQYF
>NA|TRBJ2-1|NA|TRBV12-3/TRBV12-4
TGTGCCAGCAGTGACGGGCCCCTAAGTCCCTACAATGAGCAGTTCTTC
CASSDGPLSPYNEQFF
>few|TRBJ2-7|NA|TRBV20-1
TGCAGTGCTAGAGATGGGGTTCGCTACGAGCAGTACTTC
CSARDGVRYEQYF
>NA|TRBJ2-5|NA|TRBV10-3
TGTGCCATCAGTGAAAATGAAGAGACCCAGTACTTC
CAISENEETQYF
>many|TRBJ2-1|NA|TRBV27
TGTGCCAGCAGTTTAGTTTGGGGGGCCAATGAGCAGTTCTTC
CASSLVWGANEQFF
>few|TRBJ2-3|NA|TRBV6-1
TGTGCCAGCAAGAGGGAGGTCAGCACAGATACGCAGTATTTT
CASKREVSTDTQYF
>few|TRBJ2-1|NA|TRBV28
TGTGCCAGCAGTAAAGGGGGTCGGGGTGAGCAGTTCTTC
CASSKGGRGEQFF
>NA|TRBJ2-3|TRBD2|TRBV29-1
TGCAGCGTTGAAGAAATCGGGGGGGGGGCAGCCGATACGCAGTATTTT
CSVEEIGGGAADTQYF
>few|TRBJ1-1|NA|TRBV4-1
TGCGCCAGCAGCCAAGAGTACAGAGTCACTGAAGCTTTCTTT
CASSQEYRVTEAFF
>NA|TRBJ2-7|NA|TRBV7-9
TGTGCCAGCAGCCCCGGAATATTGGAGCAGTACTTC
CASSPGILEQYF
>many|TRBJ2-1|NA|TRBV4-1
TGCGCCAGCAGCCAAGATTCACTAGCCCTGGACGGTGAGCAGTTCTTC
CASSQDSLALDGEQFF
>NA|TRBJ2-3|TRBD2|TRBV29-1
TGCAGCGTTGAACGTAGCGGGGGATACACTAGCACAGATACGCAGTATTTT
CSVERSGGYTSTDTQYF
>NA|TRBJ2-7|NA|TRBV11-2
TGTGCCAGCAGCTCCAGTCACAGGGTGTACGAGCAGTACTTC
CASSSSHRVYEQYF
>few|TRBJ2-1|NA|TRBV12-3/TRBV12-4
TGTGCCAGCAGATCAAAGCTCGATGAGCAGTTCTTC
CASRSKLDEQFF
>few|TRBJ1-2|TRBD1|TRBV3-1
TGTGCCAGCAGCCTATTGGACAGGGGGAAAGCTAACTATGGCTACACCTTC
CASSLLDRGKANYGYTF
>NA|TRBJ2-3|NA|TRBV4-2
TGTGCCAGCAGCCACCTACAACTCACAGATACGCAGTATTTT
CASSHLQLTDTQYF
>NA|TRBJ1-2|NA|TRBV29-1
TGCAGCGTTGGGTATCCAGGCCGGAGCGATGGCTACACCTTC
CSVGYPGRSDGYTF
>NA|TRBJ1-1|NA|TRBV4-1
TGCGCCAGCAGCCCGACTGGGGGAGGGGACACTGAAGCTTTCTTT
CASSPTGGGDTEAFF
>NA|TRBJ2-3|NA|TRBV12-3/TRBV12-4
TGTGCCAGCAGTTTAGGCGGCCGGGAGACAGATACGCAGTATTTT
CASSLGGRETDTQYF
>NA|TRBJ2-2|TRBD1|TRBV5-1
TGCGCCAGCAGCTTGGGACAGGGGGAGCTACCTACCGGGGAGCTGTTTTTT
CASSLGQGELPTGELFF
>NA|TRBJ2-3|NA|TRBV2
TGTGCCAGCAGACTCTCCCCCCTCGGCGCAGATACGCAGTATTTT
CASRLSPLGADTQYF
>few|TRBJ2-1|TRBD1|TRBV29-1
TGCAGCGTTGCGGGCAGGGGGCGCTACAATGAGCAGTTCTTC
CSVAGRGRYNEQFF
>NA|TRBJ2-7|NA|TRBV4-1
TGCGCCAGCAGCCAAGAGAACAGGGATGTATACGAGCAGTACTTC
CASSQENRDVYEQYF
>once|TRBJ2-1|TRBD2|TRBV7-6
TGTGCCAGCAGCTTAGAGACTAGCGGGGGGGCTTATGAGCAGTTCTTC
CASSLETSGGAYEQFF
>NA|TRBJ2-5|NA|TRBV29-1
TGCAGCGTTGATGGGCCAGTCCAAGAGACCCAGTACTTC
CSVDGPVQETQYF
>few|TRBJ2-7|NA|TRBV6-2/TRBV6-3
TGTGCCAGCAGTTCCCCCCCGCCCCAGGACGAGCAGTACTTC
CASSSPPPQDEQYF
>NA|TRBJ2-7|TRBD2|TRBV9
TGTGCCAGCAGCCGCGGGGGGGCGGGGGAGCAGTACTTC
CASSRGGAGEQYF
>few|TRBJ2-1|NA|TRBV12-3/TRBV12-4
TGTGCCAGCAGTTCGGGGCGGGAGGGACAGGGAAATGAGCAGTTCTTC
CASSSGREGQGNEQFF
>NA|TRBJ2-1|NA|TRBV3-1
TGTGCCAGCAGCCAAGATCTTGCCGGGGCTGAGCAGTTCTTC
CASSQDLAGAEQFF
>NA|TRBJ2-5|TRBD2|TRBV20-1
TGCAGTGCTAGGCCATACGGGACTAGCGAAGAGACCCAGTACTTC
CSARPYGTSEETQYF
>NA|TRBJ1-4|NA|TRBV5-1
TGCGCCAGCGGTAGGGGTCGAGCAACTAATGAAAAACTGTTTTTT
CASGRGRATNEKLFF
>NA|TRBJ2-7|NA|TRBV11-2
TGTGCCAGCAGCCAGGGCGGGGTCAGGGGTAGGCCCTACGAGCAGTACTTC
CASSQGGVRGRPYEQYF
>few|TRBJ2-1|TRBD2|TRBV9
TGTGCCAGCAGCGTATTCTCAAGGATCGCGGGGGGCAGACACAATGAGCAGTTCTTC
CASSVFSRIAGGRHNEQFF
>few|TRBJ2-1|TRBD2|TRBV11-1
TGTGCCAGCAGCTCAGAGGCTAGCGGGCCTCCCTCCTACAATGAGCAGTTCTTC
CASSSEASGPPSYNEQFF
>NA|TRBJ2-3|TRBD2|TRBV2
TGTGCCAGCAGTTTGACGGGACTAGCGATCCCAGATACGCAGTATTTT
CASSLTGLAIPDTQYF
>NA|TRBJ2-2|NA|TRBV20-1
TGCAGTGCTCACTTGGACGGGGAGCTGTTTTTT
CSAHLDGELFF
>NA|TRBJ2-7|NA|TRBV29-1
TGCAGCGTTTTACCCCGGGACGGAGGGTACGAGCAGTACTTC
CSVLPRDGGYEQYF